Below are 8 T cell receptor beta chains sequenced from a single sample in a study of blood T cell repertoires in COVID-19. Sequencing used immunoSEQ multiplex PCR; TCRdb keeps in-frame clones, though not all of them. The data contain fewer than 150,000 clones, approximately 85% of them singletons. Sequenced material: peripheral blood. These receptors all stem from a man in his forties with acute or convalescent COVID-19.

The V gene is TRBV7-6, the J gene TRBJ1-3; TRBD1 matches at 11 bases. This CDR3 has 15 residues. Trimming cost V 3 bases and J 4 bases; bases outside gene matches: 2. CDR1 and CDR2 from the germline V gene are SGHVS and FNYEAQ. CDR3 DNA sequence: TGTGCCAGCAGCTTCGGACAGGGGGCGGGAAACACCATATATTTT. Protein: CASSFGQGAGNTIYF.

The chain employs TRBV3-1 (or the pseudogene TRBV3-2) and TRBJ1-1; TRBD1 is a possible D gene (5 bases). Trimming took 1 base from V and 8 from J, leaving 8 bases between them. CDR1 LGHDT and CDR2 YNNKEL come from the germline V gene (reference sequence). CDR3 length: 12 residues. CDR3 coding DNA: TGTGCCAGCAGCCAAGCAGGGTCCGAAGCTTTCTTT. Protein: CASSQAGSEAFF.

The genes are TRBV27 and TRBJ2-7; TRBD1 matches 7 bases. Germline loops: CDR1 MNHEY, CDR2 SMNVEV (reference sequence). The V segment lost 3 bases and the J segment 1 base; nucleotides outside the gene matches: 9. CDR3 length: 16 residues. The CDR3 nucleotides read TGTGCCAGCAGTTTCTTAAGACAGGGATCGTCCTACGAGCAGTACTTC. Translated: CASSFLRQGSSYEQYF.

This clone was counted once. The chain uses TRBV3-1 (or the pseudogene TRBV3-2) and TRBJ2-7; TRBD2 might be the D (5 bases). Trimming shortened V by 1 base and J by 4 bases, and 11 bases separated the two germline ends. This CDR3 is 14 amino acids long. Germline V lookup: CDR1 LGHDT, CDR2 YNNKEL (reference sequence). The DNA of the CDR3 is TGTGCCAGCAGCCAAGCCGGACTCGAATACGAGCAGTACTTC. Translated: CASSQAGLEYEQYF.

The V call is TRBV2, the J call TRBJ2-7, with TRBD2 matching over 14 bases. With 7 bases clipped from V and 2 bases from J, the junction kept 7 bases outside the gene matches. Per germline, CDR1 SNHLY and CDR2 FYNNEI. This CDR3 comprises 16 residues. The DNA for the CDR3 is TGTGCCAGCATGCCCCGACTAGCGGGGGGGCCCTACGAGCAGTACTTC. Protein sequence: CASMPRLAGGPYEQYF.

This chain links TRBV18 with TRBJ2-7; D may be TRBD1 (5 bases). The length of the CDR3 is 14 residues. In germline, CDR1 is KGHSH, CDR2 LQKENI. Trimming took 3 bases from V and 7 from J, leaving 16 bases between them. CDR3 loop: CASSPNAGLEEQYF. In DNA form, the CDR3 reads TGTGCCAGCTCACCGAACGCAGGGTTGGAGGAGCAGTACTTC.

The J gene is TRBJ2-7, the V gene TRBV24-1, with 10 bases fitting TRBD1. The CDR3 extends over 16 amino acids. J was trimmed by 3 bases and V by 3 bases; bases with no gene match: 7. CDR1 KGHDR and CDR2 SFDVKD come from the germline V gene. CDR3 region: CATSDRGTGVNYEQYF. The CDR3 region has the DNA TGTGCCACCAGTGATCGCGGGACAGGGGTTAACTACGAGCAGTACTTC.

In its sample, this clone was seen once. The chain joins TRBV11-2 to TRBJ2-1; TRBD2 matches 14 bases. Germline CDR1 and CDR2: SGHAT and FQNNGV. V was pared by 5 bases and J by 8 bases, with 5 bases of the junction left unmatched. The CDR3 has 15 amino acids. The DNA of the CDR3 is TGTGCCAGCAGCCTCGGGACTAGCGGGGGCGATGAGCAGTTCTTC. This sequence encodes CASSLGTSGGDEQFF.